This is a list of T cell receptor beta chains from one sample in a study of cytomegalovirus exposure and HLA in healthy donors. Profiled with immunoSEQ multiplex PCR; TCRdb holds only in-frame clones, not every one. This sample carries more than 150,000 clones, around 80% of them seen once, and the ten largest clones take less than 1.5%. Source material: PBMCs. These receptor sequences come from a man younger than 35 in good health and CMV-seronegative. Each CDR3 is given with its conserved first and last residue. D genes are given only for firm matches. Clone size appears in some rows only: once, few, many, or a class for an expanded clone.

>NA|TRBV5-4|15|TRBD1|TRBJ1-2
CASSLATGANYGYTF
TGTGCCAGCAGCTTGGCGACAGGGGCTAACTATGGCTACACCTTC
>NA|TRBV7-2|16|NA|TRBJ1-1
CASSLFFQGMNTEAFF
TGTGCCAGCAGCTTATTTTTTCAGGGGATGAACACTGAAGCTTTCTTT
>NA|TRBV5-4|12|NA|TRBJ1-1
CASSLRDTEAFF
TGTGCCAGCAGCTTGCGGGACACTGAAGCTTTCTTT
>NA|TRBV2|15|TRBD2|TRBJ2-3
CASSQERGGTDTQYF
TGTGCCAGCAGTCAGGAGCGGGGGGGCACAGATACGCAGTATTTT
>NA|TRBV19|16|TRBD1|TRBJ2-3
CASSILGQGLTDTQYF
TGTGCCAGTAGTATTCTGGGACAGGGCCTCACAGATACGCAGTATTTT
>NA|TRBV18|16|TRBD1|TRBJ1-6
CASSPLGTGVNSPLHF
TGTGCCAGCTCACCACTCGGGACAGGGGTAAATTCACCCCTCCACTTT
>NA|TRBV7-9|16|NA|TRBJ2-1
CASSPPGGPGYNEQFF
TGTGCCAGCAGCCCTCCCGGAGGGCCGGGGTACAATGAGCAGTTCTTC
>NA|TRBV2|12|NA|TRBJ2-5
CASRIRGETQYF
TGTGCCAGCAGAATAAGAGGAGAGACCCAGTACTTC
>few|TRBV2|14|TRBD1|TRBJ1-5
CASKPGTVNQPQHF
TGTGCCAGCAAGCCCGGGACAGTCAATCAGCCCCAGCATTTT
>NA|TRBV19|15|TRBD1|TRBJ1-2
CASSIYGDRGPGYTF
TGTGCCAGTAGTATATATGGGGATAGGGGGCCCGGCTACACCTTC
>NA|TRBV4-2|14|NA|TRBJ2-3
CASSNGVSTDTQYF
TGTGCCAGCAGCAACGGGGTTAGCACAGATACGCAGTATTTT